The next 15 T cell receptor beta chains were all read from a single sample in a study of glioma-infiltrating T cells after dendritic cell vaccination. The method was immunoSEQ multiplex PCR; TCRdb's version includes in-frame clones alone and lacks a portion of them. The sample includes 100,000 to 120,000 clones, 90% of them seen just once. As to time point: after dendritic cell vaccination, including at tumor progression/relapse. Sample: blood, taken after dendritic cell vaccination. The source is a human donor with glioblastoma.

The V call is TRBV28, the J call TRBJ1-1; 7 bases are a match to TRBD1. CDR1 and CDR2 (germline): MDHEN, SYDVKM. The J segment lost 1 base and the V segment lost 4 bases, leaving 6 bases of the junction unmatched. This CDR3 contains 15 residues. The CDR3 reads CASSSGQPGNTEAFF. The CDR3 DNA sequence: TGTGCCAGCAGTTCGGGACAGCCCGGGAACACTGAAGCTTTCTTT. The variable domain in full, completed from reference TRBV28 and TRBJ1-1, reads DVKVTQSSRYLVKRTGEKVFLECVQDMDHENMFWYRQDPGLGLRLIYFSYDVKMKEKGDIPEGYSVSREKKERFSLILESASTNQTSMYLCASSSGQPGNTEAFFGQGTRLTVV.

This clone has a single count. CDR3 sequence: CASSYSIRLGGTQYF. The DNA for the CDR3 is TGTGCCAGCAGTTACTCGATCCGTCTCGGGGGTACGCAGTATTTT. The chain uses TRBV6-5 and TRBJ2-3; tentative D call: TRBD2 (6 bases). The V gene lost 0 bases and the J gene lost 8 bases, with 15 bases spanning the gap. Per germline, CDR1 MNHEY and CDR2 SVGAGI. The CDR3 totals 15 residues.

The gene calls are TRBV2 and TRBJ2-5, with 10 bases aligning to TRBD2. Germline V gene data show CDR1 as SNHLY and CDR2 as FYNNEI. CDR3 length equals 14 residues. Unmatched junction bases numbered 11, after V lost 11 bases and J lost 5 bases. The CDR3 region is CASKRASGGETQYF. Here the CDR3 DNA reads TGTGCCTCTAAGCGGGCTAGCGGGGGTGAGACCCAGTACTTC.

The V call is TRBV27, the J call TRBJ1-1; D is perhaps TRBD1 (6 bases). The CDR3 runs 14 residues. V was pared by 6 bases and J by 4 bases, with 15 bases between. CDR1 and CDR2 (germline): MNHEY, SMNVEV (reference sequence). DNA for the CDR3: TGTGCCAGCAGCCAAGAGGGGGGGAGCACTGAAGCTTTCTTT. Translating it yields CASSQEGGSTEAFF.

V and J are TRBV29-1 and TRBJ1-6; TRBD1 is a possible D gene (6 bases). Germline V gene data show CDR1 as SQVTM and CDR2 as ANQGSEA. CDR3 size: 9 residues. CDR3 in amino acids: CRGASPLHF. CDR3 in DNA: TGCCGGGGGGCTTCACCCCTCCACTTT. Drawing the rest from reference TRBV29-1 and TRBJ1-6, the complete variable domain is SAVISQKPSRDICQRGTSLTIQCQVDSQVTMMFWYRQQPGQSLTLIATANQGSEATYESGFVIDKFPISRPNLTFSTLTVSNMSPEDSSIYLCRGASPLHFGNGTRLTVT.

V and J are TRBV30 and TRBJ2-5, with 12 bases matching TRBD1. Trimming took 1 base from V and 5 from J; bases not matched to a gene: 11. There are 17 residues in the CDR3. Germline CDR1 and CDR2: GTSNPN and SVGIG (reference sequence). The CDR3 reads CAWSAGTGGLKTETQYF. The CDR3 DNA follows: TGTGCCTGGAGTGCCGGGACAGGGGGCCTAAAGACGGAGACCCAGTACTTC.

This rearrangement joins TRBV4-2 to TRBJ2-3; D remains ambiguous. The CDR3 runs 16 residues. V lost 0 bases and J 0 bases, leaving 10 bases between the germline ends. Germline CDR1 LGHNA, CDR2 YNFKEQ. CDR3 sequence (DNA): TGTGCCAGCAGCCAAGATGCGCGAGCTAGCACAGATACGCAGTATTTT. Protein: CASSQDARASTDTQYF.

J is TRBJ2-7 and V is TRBV5-6; the match to TRBD1 covers 12 bases. The CDR3 is 16 amino acids. V was pared by 5 bases and J by 6 bases, with 12 bases of the junction left unmatched. Germline V lookup: CDR1 SGHDT, CDR2 YYEEEE. The CDR3 spells CASRTGTGQGASEQYF. The CDR3 DNA sequence: TGTGCCAGCAGAACTGGGACGGGACAGGGGGCATCCGAGCAGTACTTC.

The rearrangement uses TRBV9 and TRBJ2-2; 9 positions match TRBD2. The V segment lost 0 bases and the J segment 0 bases; nucleotides outside the gene matches: 0. The CDR3 is made up of 16 amino acids. Germline V gene sequence: CDR1 SGDLS, CDR2 YYNGEE. CDR3 protein: CASSVGTSANTGELFF. The CDR3 DNA is TGTGCCAGCAGCGTAGGGACTAGCGCGAACACCGGGGAGCTGTTTTTT.

V is TRBV5-1 and J is TRBJ2-2; 7 bases align to TRBD1. The V segment lost 5 bases and the J segment 5 bases; nucleotides outside the gene matches: 9. From germline, CDR1 is SGHRS and CDR2 YFSETQ. The CDR3 runs 15 residues. CDR3 amino acids: CASRWAGGRTGELFF. The CDR3 region has the DNA TGCGCCAGCAGATGGGCAGGGGGTAGAACCGGGGAGCTGTTTTTT.

This chain links TRBV9 with TRBJ2-3; perhaps TRBD1 as D (5 bases). The CDR3 has 15 amino acids. The germline CDR1 and CDR2 sequences are SGDLS and YYNGEE. Trimming stripped 0 bases from V and 3 bases from J, with 11 bases between. The CDR3 sequence is CASSVVQGGTDTQYF. Here the CDR3 DNA reads TGTGCCAGCAGCGTAGTTCAGGGTGGGACAGATACGCAGTATTTT.

In its sample, this clone was seen once. The chain recombines TRBV4-1 with TRBJ2-3, with unresolved D. The CDR3 runs to 13 residues. The V gene lost 1 base and the J gene lost 5 bases, with 7 bases spanning the gap. Germline V gene data show CDR1 as MGHRA and CDR2 as YSYEKL. The CDR3 is CASSQGSIDTQYF. Here the CDR3 DNA reads TGCGCCAGCAGCCAAGGGAGTATAGATACGCAGTATTTT.

The gene calls are TRBV10-3 and TRBJ1-1; the match to TRBD1 covers 8 bases. J was trimmed by 4 bases and V by 5 bases; bases with no gene match: 3. Germline V lookup: CDR1 ENHRY, CDR2 SYGVKD. There are 13 residues in the CDR3. Written as DNA, the CDR3 is TGTGCCATCAGTCCAACAGGGGGCACTGAAGCTTTCTTT. This codes for CAISPTGGTEAFF.

This clone was seen once. This chain uses TRBV25-1 with TRBJ1-2; 9 nucleotides line up with TRBD1. The CDR3 covers 15 residues. With V trimmed by 3 bases and J by 2 bases, 4 bases remained unmatched. CDR1 is MGHDK, CDR2 SYGVNS, per germline. CDR3 nucleotides: TGTGCCAGCAGTGAGCGGACAGGGGACAACTATGGCTACACCTTC. It translates to CASSERTGDNYGYTF.

For this clone: Other DNA variants within this sample encode the same CDR3. The rearrangement links TRBV30 to TRBJ1-1; a possible D gene is TRBD1 (6 bases). CDR3 size: 13 residues. Trimming pared 1 base from V and 2 bases from J, leaving 8 bases between. Germline CDR1 is GTSNPN and CDR2 is SVGIG (reference sequence). CDR3 residues: CAWSAQGNTEAFF. The CDR3 nucleotides read TGTGCCTGGAGTGCACAGGGCAACACTGAAGCTTTCTTT.